The subject of this entry is one T cell receptor (beta chain). V lost 2 bases and J 4 bases, leaving 10 bases between the germline ends. The CDR3 loop spans 14 amino acids. CDR1 is MDHEN and CDR2 is SYDVKM in the germline V gene. The sample belongs to a study of blood T cell repertoires in COVID-19. Study as a whole: Both acute and convalescent COVID-19 samples were obtained from the United States, Italy and Spain. Nucleic acid was either cDNA or gDNA, and it came from T cells, B-cell-depleted T cells, or PBMCs.

In the authors' workflow: Counts of nucleated cells, estimated from reference gene primer amplification, were obtained. Clones were read by immunoSEQ multiplex PCR, and TCRdb kept only the in-frame ones, dropping some. The DNA gave D and trimming, while V, J and clone size come from that table. The data contain a few hundred thousand clones, about four fifths of them singletons. The chain employs TRBV28 and TRBJ2-3; D might be TRBD2 (6 bases). This TCR was recovered from a woman aged 25-40 years who had recovered from COVID-19. The material sequenced was peripheral blood. This chain's CDR3 is CASSLTGSADTQYF. In DNA, the CDR3 is TGTGCCAGCAGTTTAACCGGGAGCGCAGATACGCAGTATTTT.